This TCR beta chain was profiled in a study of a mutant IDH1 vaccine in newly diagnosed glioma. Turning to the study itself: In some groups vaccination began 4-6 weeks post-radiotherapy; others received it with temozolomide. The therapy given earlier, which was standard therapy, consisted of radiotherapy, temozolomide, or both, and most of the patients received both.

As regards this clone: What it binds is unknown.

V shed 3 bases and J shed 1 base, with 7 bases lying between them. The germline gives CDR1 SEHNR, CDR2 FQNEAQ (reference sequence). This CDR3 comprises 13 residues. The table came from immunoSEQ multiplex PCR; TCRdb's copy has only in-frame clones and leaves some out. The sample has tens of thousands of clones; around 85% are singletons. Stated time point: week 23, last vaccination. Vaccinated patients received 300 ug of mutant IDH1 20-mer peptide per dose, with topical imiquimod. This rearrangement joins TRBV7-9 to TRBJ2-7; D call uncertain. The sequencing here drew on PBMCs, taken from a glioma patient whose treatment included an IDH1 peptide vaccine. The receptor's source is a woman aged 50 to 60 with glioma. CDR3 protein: CASSLLGSYEQYF. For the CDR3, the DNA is TGTGCCAGCAGCTTGTTAGGGTCCTACGAGCAGTACTTC.